This T cell receptor (beta chain) is from a study of beta chain features in type 1 diabetes. Germline CDR1 and CDR2: MNHNS and SASEGT. Trimming removed 6 bases from V and 6 bases from J; junction bases left unmatched: 8. The CDR3 has 14 amino acids. In this sample, this clone turned up a few times. cDNA synthesis used the whole RNA isolate, giving expressed TCRB sequences. TCRdb's copy holds only in-frame clones and misses some; the assay was immunoSEQ multiplex PCR. The repertoire holds under 800,000 clones, 15% to 17% seen once, with around 0.095% in the top ten. This clonotype was obtained from a man aged 18 to 29 in good health. Sequencing used naive CD4+ T cells from blood. V and J are TRBV6-1 and TRBJ2-1, with TRBD1 matching over 7 bases. CDR3: CASRGTVLSNEQFF. CDR3 DNA: TGTGCCAGCAGGGGGACAGTATTGTCCAATGAGCAGTTCTTC.